This T cell receptor beta chain was sequenced during a study of control samples from healthy donors and cancer patients. The CDR3 is 15 amino acids. Trimming took 6 bases from V and 0 from J, leaving 12 bases between them. Germline V gene data show CDR1 as ENHRY and CDR2 as SYGVKD. Only in-frame clones appear in the TCRdb table, and some are missing; sequencing was by immunoSEQ multiplex PCR. The sample holds about 61,000 clones; around 91% are singletons and the top ten take around 5.9%. The source of this sequence is a man in his fifties or sixties with colorectal cancer. Sequenced: PBMCs. The V call is TRBV10-3, the J call TRBJ1-3; possibly TRBD1 for D (6 bases). The CDR3 nucleotides read TGTGCCATCAGGGGGGCCGGCGGCTCTGGAAACACCATATATTTT. Encoded protein: CAIRGAGGSGNTIYF.